This T cell receptor beta chain was recorded in a study of T cell responses to AZD1222 COVID-19 vaccine (dated by TCRdb to about 2021). Regarding the research as a whole: A total of just over 230 trial participants underwent TCR sequencing, of whom 207 had received two doses of AZD1222 and roughly 26 had received two doses of the MenACWY control vaccine. Trial participants were enrolled by age into subgroups of 18-55, 56-69 and 70-plus years, and 148, 28 and 57 TCR-sequenced participants, respectively, were included in these subgroups. General findings and caveats noted by the study authors: CD4 TCRs associated with the vaccine covered the entire spike protein, and the dominant responses were in regions 160-218 and 743-854. After two AZD1222 doses, spike-specific TCR breadth and depth were significantly higher than at day 0 and than in MenACWY recipients. Conclusions about previously exposed vaccinees are limited because only five to seven AZD1222 recipients were SARS-CoV-2 seropositive at baseline. Reportedly, almost half of the unique spike-specific TCRs recognized epitopes lying outside the regions that are mutated in the B.1.351 and B.1.1.7 variants. Because no day 14 peak-response samples were available, repertoires were characterized only after the peak T cell response. Participants were mostly white British, with more females than males. The authors suggested clonal diversity may have been underestimated. In the small 56-69-year group, the increase in depth fell short of significance, most likely because of low power.

In the case of this clone: The specificity of this receptor is unknown. Qualities for individual bases were not recorded, and no much larger clone is one base off.

The CDR3 regions of human TCRbeta chains were analyzed by immunosequencing. Per the original workflow: Repertoire TCRs were matched against a reference library of SARS-CoV-2-specific TCRs generated with the MIRA antigen-specificity platform. Breadth meant the fraction of unique TCRs that were SARS-CoV-2-associated, whereas depth meant the fraction of total T cells that were SARS-CoV-2-associated. Each spike-specific TCR was assigned to its reactive spike region and to a CD4 or CD8 class using the MIRA data. Log10-transformed breadth and depth values were compared by one-way ANOVA with Sidak's multiple comparisons tests. Imported from immuneACCESS, the table was reduced by TCRdb to in-frame sequences with V and J called. These copies leave out some clones; in studies compared against another copy, an unresolved V gene accounts for under half, and the cause of the remainder is not known. That table furnishes V, J and clone size, whereas the DNA furnished D and trimming. This sample holds about 75,000 clones; about 87% were observed only once. The biggest ten clones account for 9% to 10% of the sample.

In the paper's terms, the time point label means: about 28 days (+/-7) after the second vaccine dose. The sample's treatment or condition label, in plain terms: meningococcal conjugate vaccine given as trial control. Samples from vaccinated people were obtained from the UK trials COV001 and COV002, which included a single-blind randomized controlled phase 2/3 trial of AZD1222 (ChAdOx1 nCoV-19) in healthy adults. For TCRbeta chain sequencing, PBMC samples were collected from trial participants at day 0 and at day 28 after the second dose. Looking up the germline V gene (reference sequence) yields CDR1 GTSNPN and CDR2 SVGIG. V is cut by 5 bases and J by 6 bases, and the space between the germline ends is 19 bases. Taken from cysteine to phenylalanine, the CDR3 has 14 residues. Only the CDR3 portion is preserved as DNA: 42 bases, with reading frame beginning at the first base.

The sequence joins TRBV30 to TRBJ2-5; TRBD1 is a possible D gene, resting on 6 matching bases. The TCR sequence derives from an adult who received the MenACWY meningococcal vaccine as a control. The starting material was peripheral blood, obtained 28 days after the second dose of the MenACWY control vaccine. The sequence in DNA is TGTGCCTGGGATATACAGGGTGTCATAAAGACCCAGTACTTC. This encodes CAWDIQGVIKTQYF.